This TCR beta chain comes out of a study of tumor-infiltrating lymphocytes in primary liver carcinoma. Background on the study: Donors had hepatocellular carcinoma or combined HCC and intrahepatic cholangiocarcinoma. Tissue type made little difference to sample yields of roughly 3.5 to 7.5 million productive TCRbeta reads.

The tissue used was unsorted bulk material of 20-30 mg. RNA and DNA were co-extracted from it with the AllPrep DNA/RNA mini kit. Patients had chronic HBV infection and were treatment-naive. Researchers generated TCR beta cDNA from roughly 510 ng of total RNA, relying on a constant-region primer. Researchers made the TCR beta libraries by running three nested multiplex PCR rounds with slightly modified ARM-PCR. Forward primers for TRBV1-TRBV30 and a C-beta reverse primer served the first two PCR rounds, at 10 cycles each. In TCRdb, the multiplex PCR reads were re-called with MiXCR into one record per CDR3 protein. The sample lists under 150,000 distinct CDR3 sequences; approximately 71% were seen once. CDR1 is ENHRY, CDR2 SYGVKD, per germline. This CDR3 is 14 amino acids long. Study-wide points: The study found a significantly higher top-250-clone fraction in tumors than in blood (p = 0.039).

As concerns this clonotype: Its antigen is as yet unknown.

The V call is TRBV10-3, the J call TRBJ2-2, with TRBD2 matching over 7 bases. The clonotype was recovered from a woman in her sixties or seventies with primary liver carcinoma and hepatitis B virus infection. The sample comprised tumor-adjacent normal liver tissue. The CDR3 coding sequence is TGTACCACCACCCCTAGGACTAGTTCCGGGGAGCTGTTTTTT. Residues: CTTTPRTSSGELFF.